The 11 T cell receptor beta chains given below trace back to one sample, sequenced in a study of molecular identifiers for immune sequencing clone quantification. TCRdb itself ran the PCR reads through MiXCR, one entry per CDR3 protein. The sample includes about 330,000 distinct CDR3 sequences, 24% of them seen just once. Sample: naive CD8+ T cells from blood, with Jurkat cell RNA spiked in. Subset defined: FACS-sorted CD8+CD4-CCR7+CD45RA+ naive T cells. The origin of the receptors is a human donor in good health. Some libraries in this study had Jurkat cell RNA spiked in.

This clonotype was seen once. DNA for the CDR3: TGTGCCAGCAGCCAAGATTTCGCTGGAAGAATTGTAGGCTCCTACGAGCAGTACTTC. It is translated as CASSQDFAGRIVGSYEQYF. The J gene is TRBJ2-7, the V gene TRBV4-2; D gene uncertain. The V end lost 0 bases, the J end lost 0 bases, and 21 bases lay between the germline ends. Germline V gives CDR1 LGHNA, CDR2 YNFKEQ. The length of the CDR3 is 19 residues.

This chain connects TRBV28 to TRBJ2-3; D remains unclear. Per germline, CDR1 MDHEN and CDR2 SYDVKM. Deletions cut 5 bases from V and 7 bases from J, with 16 bases between. The CDR3 has 14 residues. Written as DNA, the CDR3 is TGTGCCAGCAGTCTGGTGGCGAACCCAAATACGCAGTATTTT. Its translation: CASSLVANPNTQYF.

This clonotype was found a few times. V and J are TRBV27 and TRBJ1-1; D is undetermined. In germline, CDR1 is MNHEY, CDR2 SMNVEV (reference sequence). V was pared by 4 bases and J by 0 bases, with 6 bases between. The CDR3 is 13 residues long. CDR3 residues: CASSSSMNTEAFF. CDR3 coding DNA: TGTGCCAGCAGTTCCAGCATGAACACTGAAGCTTTCTTT.

This clonotype was recorded at least ten times. The rearrangement joins TRBV5-6 to TRBJ1-3; 7 nucleotides agree with TRBD1. J was trimmed by 4 bases and V by 1 base; bases with no gene match: 11. The CDR3 length is 17 residues. Germline V CDR1 and CDR2: SGHDT, YYEEEE. The CDR3 DNA reads TGTGCCAGCAGCTTGCCGGGGACAGACCCGATAGGAAACACCATATATTTT. This encodes CASSLPGTDPIGNTIYF.

This clonotype was recorded many times. V usage is TRBV7-9 and J usage is TRBJ2-7, with no clear D. V was trimmed by 6 bases and J by 0 bases, leaving 12 bases between them. This CDR3 spans 14 amino acids. CDR1 is SEHNR and CDR2 is FQNEAQ in the germline V gene (reference sequence). The CDR3 coding sequence is TGTGCCAGCAGGCCTCAGGAACGCTCCTACGAGCAGTACTTC. Translating it yields CASRPQERSYEQYF.

This clonotype was observed at least ten times. For the CDR3, the DNA is TGCAGCGTCGGACCAGACAACACCGGGGAGCTGTTTTTT. It is translated as CSVGPDNTGELFF. The chain combines TRBV29-1 with TRBJ2-2; no clear D. V lost 6 bases, J lost 2 bases, and 10 bases lay in between. Germline V CDR1 and CDR2: SQVTM, ANQGSEA. CDR3 size: 13 residues.

This clonotype is a singleton in its sample. Being one base from a much bigger clone, this may be a read error. The conserved phenylalanine or tryptophan is not found at the CDR3 terminus, so this likely reflects a read error. The V and J genes are TRBV28 and TRBJ2-2; TRBD2 agrees at 12 bases. CDR3 length equals 17 residues. CDR1 and CDR2 (germline): MDHEN, SYDVKM. Unmatched junction bases numbered 8, after V lost 4 bases and J lost 5 bases. CDR3 amino acids: CASSSRLAGVQTGELFL. The CDR3 DNA is TGTGCCAGCAGTTCCCGACTAGCGGGAGTACAAACCGGGGAGCTGTTTCTT.

This clonotype was detected only a few times. The chain is built from TRBV4-3 and TRBJ1-3, with D uncertain. Germline assignment: CDR1 LGHNA and CDR2 YSLEER. Trimming took 0 bases from V and 5 from J, leaving 14 bases between them. The CDR3 spans 16 residues. In DNA form, the CDR3 reads TGCGCCAGCAGCCAAGATCCCCGGGGAACTAGAAACACCATATATTTT. This gives the protein CASSQDPRGTRNTIYF.

The V gene is TRBV28, the J gene TRBJ2-7; 9 bases align to TRBD1. Trimming at V came to 6 bases and at J to 3 bases, leaving 9 bases not matched to a gene. Germline V lookup: CDR1 MDHEN, CDR2 SYDVKM. The CDR3 sequence is 15 residues long. The CDR3 is CASSYRGPLDYEQYF. The CDR3 bases are TGTGCCAGCAGCTACAGGGGGCCGCTGGACTACGAGCAGTACTTC. Combining the CDR3 with reference TRBV28 and TRBJ2-7 gives the whole variable domain DVKVTQSSRYLVKRTGEKVFLECVQDMDHENMFWYRQDPGLGLRLIYFSYDVKMKEKGDIPEGYSVSREKKERFSLILESASTNQTSMYLCASSYRGPLDYEQYFGPGTRLTVT.

This clonotype was counted between two and nine times. This sequence joins TRBV24-1 and TRBJ2-5, with TRBD1 matching over 8 bases. With 2 bases clipped from V and 2 bases from J, the junction kept 0 bases outside the gene matches. The CDR3 length is 14 residues. Germline CDR1 KGHDR, CDR2 SFDVKD. The CDR3 nucleotides are TGTGCCACCAGTGATTGGGACAGGCAAGAGACCCAGTACTTC. This sequence encodes CATSDWDRQETQYF.

About this clonotype itself: A much larger clone differs by one base, so this may be a read error. The V and J genes are TRBV20-1 and TRBJ1-2; D unclear. Germline-derived CDR1 and CDR2 are DFQATT and SNEGSKA (reference sequence). The CDR3 length is 11 residues. Written as DNA, the CDR3 is TGCAGTGCTAGGTCCGACTATGGCTACGCCTTC. Amino acid sequence: CSARSDYGYAF.